The entry below gives a single TCR beta chain sequence along with its context. This table comes from immunoSEQ multiplex PCR, and its TCRdb copy is limited to in-frame clones, with some not included. The sample has hundreds of thousands of clones, 88% seen once. The sample originates from a study of blood T cell repertoires in COVID-19. Looking at the study overall: From the United States, Italy and Spain came samples of acute and convalescent COVID-19.

V lost 3 bases, J lost 2 bases, and 16 bases lay in between. Germline loops: CDR1 MNHEY, CDR2 SMNVEV (reference sequence). This CDR3 has 17 residues. Participants, roughly 18 to 89 years old, spanned around 26 US areas. Participant-reported clinical history was the basis for cohort assignment. All recovered Cohort 3 donors got two negative PCRs, got clearance, or saw symptom resolution. The chain employs TRBV27 and TRBJ1-4, with D perhaps TRBD1 (6 bases). The sequence came from a woman aged 30 to 39 who had recovered from COVID-19. The material sequenced was PBMCs or T cells enriched from blood (not recorded which). The CDR3 region has the DNA TGTGCCAGCAGTTTGCTTGCTCTCAGGGGCACTAATGAAAAACTGTTTTTT. As protein: CASSLLALRGTNEKLFF.